The subject of this entry is one T cell receptor beta chain. The data stem from a study of blood T cell repertoires in COVID-19. Here immunoSEQ multiplex PCR was the method, and the copy in TCRdb shows in-frame clones only, minus some. The sample consists of tens of thousands of clones, roughly nine tenths of them appearing once. The sequence derives from a man in his 60s with COVID-19, enrolled during active disease. Material: peripheral blood.

The CDR3 region is CASSPSLGLADSYEQYF. The CDR3 DNA follows: TGTGCCAGCAGCCCCTCCCTGGGACTAGCGGACTCCTACGAGCAGTACTTC. The V call is TRBV9, the J call TRBJ2-7, with 11 positions matching TRBD2. Germline assignment: CDR1 SGDLS and CDR2 YYNGEE. Trimming took 4 bases from V and 0 from J; bases not matched to a gene: 9. The CDR3 totals 17 residues.